The clone carrying this T cell receptor (beta chain) was seen only a few times. The antigen remains undetermined. Molecules of cDNA were individually given unique molecular identifiers that were attached to them. TCRdb reanalysed the 5' RACE reads using MiXCR and keeps one entry per CDR3 protein. The sample has approximately 57,000 distinct CDR3 sequences; under 15% are singletons. The record originates from a study of early T cells in non-severe SARS-CoV-2 infection. Study information: Sequencing used unsorted whole-blood bulk RNA, so chains lack pairing.

General study findings and limits: VDJdb-based annotation leaned toward anti-spike CD8 responses and missed private and CD4 specificities.

CDR1 is SGHTA and CDR2 is FQGNSA in the germline V gene. This CDR3 comprises 12 residues. The ends were cut back, 5 bases at V and 3 bases at J, with 7 bases in the middle. The sequence derives from an adult who was a healthcare worker with PCR-confirmed SARS-CoV-2 infection or an uninfected control (not recorded which). The chain uses TRBV7-2 and TRBJ2-5; D remains ambiguous. Sequencing was carried out using whole blood. In DNA form, the CDR3 reads TGTGCCAGCAGCCGCTACGAAGAGACCCAGTACTTC. Translating it yields CASSRYEETQYF.